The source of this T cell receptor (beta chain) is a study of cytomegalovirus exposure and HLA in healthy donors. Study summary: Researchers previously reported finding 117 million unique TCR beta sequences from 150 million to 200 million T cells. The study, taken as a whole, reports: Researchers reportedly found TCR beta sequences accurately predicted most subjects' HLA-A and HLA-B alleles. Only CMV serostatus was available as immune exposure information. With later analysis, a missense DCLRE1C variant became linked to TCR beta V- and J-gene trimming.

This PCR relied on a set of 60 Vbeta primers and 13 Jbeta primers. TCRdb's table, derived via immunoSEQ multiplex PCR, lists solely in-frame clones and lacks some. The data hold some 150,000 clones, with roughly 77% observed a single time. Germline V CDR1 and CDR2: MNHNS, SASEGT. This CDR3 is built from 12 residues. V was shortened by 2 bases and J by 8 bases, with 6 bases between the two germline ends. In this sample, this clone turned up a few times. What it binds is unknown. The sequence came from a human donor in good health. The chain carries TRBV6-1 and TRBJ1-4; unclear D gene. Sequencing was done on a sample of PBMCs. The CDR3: CASSEWLEKLFF. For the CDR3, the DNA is TGTGCCAGCAGTGAATGGCTCGAAAAACTGTTTTTT.